The 3 T cell receptor beta chains presented below share a single source sample, sequenced in a study of blood T cell repertoires in COVID-19. The protocol was immunoSEQ multiplex PCR, while the TCRdb copy is restricted to in-frame clones and leaves out a portion. The sample lists about 160,000 clones, about 86% occurring once. What was sequenced was peripheral blood. Every receptor here comes from a man aged 45 to 65 with active or convalescent COVID-19.

The chain joins TRBV5-1 to TRBJ2-3; 11 bases align to TRBD2. Germline assignment: CDR1 SGHRS and CDR2 YFSETQ. J lost 4 bases, V lost 3 bases, and 7 bases had no gene match. This CDR3 region has 16 residues. The CDR3 is CASSYTSGSGADTQYF. The CDR3 DNA is TGCGCCAGCAGCTACACTAGCGGGAGCGGGGCAGATACGCAGTATTTT.

In this sample, this clone turned up once. This CDR3 is CASSQLFTRGGSYNSPLHF. The CDR3 DNA reads TGTGCCAGCAGTCAACTATTTACAAGGGGAGGCTCCTATAATTCACCCCTCCACTTT. The rearrangement links TRBV27 to TRBJ1-6; tentative D call: TRBD1 (5 bases). V lost 5 bases and J 0 bases, leaving 20 bases between the germline ends. CDR1 and CDR2 from the germline V gene are MNHEY and SMNVEV (reference sequence). CDR3 length equals 19 residues.

The V call is TRBV5-5, the J call TRBJ1-5; D may be TRBD1 (6 bases). V lost 0 bases and J 0 bases, leaving 7 bases between the germline ends. Germline CDR1 SGHKS, CDR2 YYEKEE (reference sequence). CDR3 length: 15 residues. This CDR3 is CASSLVGGSNQPQHF. CDR3 sequence (DNA): TGTGCCAGCAGCTTGGTAGGGGGTAGCAATCAGCCCCAGCATTTT.